This TCR beta chain is drawn from a study of cytomegalovirus exposure and HLA in healthy donors. CDR3 size: 14 residues. Germline CDR1 reads SGHTA; CDR2 reads FQGNSA. The trim removed 6 bases at V and 4 bases at J, leaving 6 bases unmatched. PCR was performed using 60 Vbeta and 13 Jbeta primers. As processed by the authors: About 12 million of the roughly 80 million unique TCR beta chains counted in a later analysis were shared. Using immunoSEQ multiplex PCR, the repertoire was profiled, and TCRdb retains in-frame clones only, with some absent. The V and J calls and clone size are taken from that table; D and trimming were inferred from the DNA. Of roughly 120,000 clones in the sample, around 80% were seen once.

What was sequenced was PBMCs. The V and J genes are TRBV7-2 and TRBJ2-3, with TRBD2 identical over 8 bases. This TCR was sampled from a woman in her twenties or thirties in good health and CMV-seronegative. CDR3 sequence: CASSNGGAADTQYF. CDR3 DNA sequence: TGTGCCAGCAGTAACGGGGGGGCCGCAGATACGCAGTATTTT. The full variable domain, with the rest looked up from reference TRBV7-2 and TRBJ2-3, is GAGVSQSPSNKVTEKGKDVELRCDPISGHTALYWYRQSLGQGLEFLIYFQGNSAPDKSGLPSDRFSAERTGGSVSTLTIQRTQQEDSAVYLCASSNGGAADTQYFGPGTRLTVL.